A selection of T cell receptor beta chains follows, all from one sample in a study of radiation and T cells in renal cell carcinoma. Sequenced by immunoSEQ multiplex PCR; TCRdb stores in-frame clones only, minus some. This table holds about 14,000 clones, roughly three fifths found once. The specimen comprised tumor tissue, sampled from a patient whose treatment was nephrectomy without radiotherapy. The receptors were gathered from a man in his forties or fifties with renal cell carcinoma. The CDR3 runs from the conserved cysteine through the conserved F or W. A D gene is named only where the DNA matches it firmly. Clone size appears in some rows only: once, few, many, or a class for an expanded clone.

CDR3: CASSSTGIAGELFF; DNA: TGTGCCAGCTCATCTACGGGCATAGCCGGGGAGCTGTTTTTT; J: TRBJ2-2; D: -; size: few; V: TRBV18
CDR3: CASSYVPSGPYEQYF; DNA: TGTGCCAGCAGCTATGTTCCCTCGGGACCCTACGAGCAGTACTTC; J: TRBJ2-7; D: -; size: -; V: TRBV14
CDR3: CASTDRAGNTIYF; DNA: TGTGCCAGCACCGACAGGGCGGGAAACACCATATATTTT; J: TRBJ1-3; D: TRBD1; size: -; V: TRBV7-9
CDR3: CASSRGQGLHEQYF; DNA: TGCGCCAGCAGCCGCGGACAGGGGTTACACGAGCAGTACTTC; J: TRBJ2-7; D: TRBD1; size: few; V: TRBV4-1
CDR3: CASSYDLFGQPQHF; DNA: TGTGCCAGCAGTTACGATTTGTTCGGTCAGCCCCAGCATTTT; J: TRBJ1-5; D: -; size: -; V: TRBV6-6
CDR3: CASSLVSSEYEQYF; DNA: TGTGCCAGCAGCTTAGTCTCATCGGAATACGAGCAGTACTTC; J: TRBJ2-7; D: -; size: few; V: TRBV7-2
CDR3: CASSLGGSRMDEQFF; DNA: TGTGCCAGCAGCTTGGGTGGATCTAGGATGGATGAGCAGTTCTTC; J: TRBJ2-1; D: -; size: once; V: TRBV5-4
CDR3: CASSQVSVLDEQYF; DNA: TGTGCCAGCAGCCAAGTCTCTGTTTTGGACGAGCAGTACTTC; J: TRBJ2-7; D: -; size: once; V: TRBV14
CDR3: CASSQEVGGAGHTQYF; DNA: TGCGCCAGCAGCCAAGAGGTGGGGGGGGCCGGGCATACGCAGTATTTT; J: TRBJ2-3; D: -; size: -; V: TRBV4-3
CDR3: CASREREKAYNEQFF; DNA: TGTGCCAGCAGGGAGCGGGAGAAGGCCTACAATGAGCAGTTCTTC; J: TRBJ2-1; D: TRBD2; size: -; V: TRBV5-5
CDR3: CASSQLDRQGYEQYF; DNA: TGCGCCAGCAGCCAACTCGATCGTCAGGGCTACGAGCAGTACTTC; J: TRBJ2-7; D: -; size: -; V: TRBV4-1
CDR3: CASSSLLERPQYF; DNA: TGTGCCAGCAGTTCCCTGTTAGAGCGACCCCAGTACTTC; J: TRBJ2-5; D: -; size: once; V: TRBV6-5
CDR3: CASSLAPPGAVNIQYF; DNA: TGTGCCAGCAGCTTAGCCCCCCCGGGGGCAGTTAACATTCAGTACTTC; J: TRBJ2-4; D: -; size: -; V: TRBV11-1
CDR3: CSVGGRGIVEGYTF; DNA: TGCAGCGTTGGAGGCAGGGGGATAGTGGAAGGCTACACCTTC; J: TRBJ1-2; D: TRBD1; size: many; V: TRBV29-1
CDR3: CSEGETGNEQFF; DNA: TGCAGCGAGGGAGAAACAGGCAATGAGCAGTTCTTC; J: TRBJ2-1; D: -; size: -; V: TRBV29-1
CDR3: CAIMGDSEETQYF; DNA: TGTGCCATCATGGGGGACAGTGAGGAGACCCAGTACTTC; J: TRBJ2-5; D: TRBD1; size: once; V: TRBV6-6